This T cell receptor (beta chain) came from a study of identifying expanded T cells in peripheral blood. Broader study findings: About 1.2 clones differed between technical replicates, versus roughly 17 and 20 over time. Across healthy donors, higher total template counts meant significantly greater roughly two-week count variance.

A note on this clone: Its antigen is not known.

Germline CDR1 SQVTM, CDR2 ANQGSEA. This CDR3 comprises 12 residues. The V end lost 6 bases, the J end lost 10 bases, and 16 bases lay between the germline ends. Healthy donors had no documented immune events, such as infections, while sampled. Here immunoSEQ multiplex PCR was the method, and the copy in TCRdb shows in-frame clones only, minus some. The sample carries about 78,000 clones, about 83% recorded once. The chain combines TRBV29-1 with TRBJ2-1; possibly TRBD1 for D (5 bases). Sequences were obtained from blood. The origin of this receptor is a person aged 18 to 75 in good health. In DNA form, the CDR3 reads TGCAGCGTCGCACCCAATCAGGGAGAGCAGTTCTTC. The encoded protein is CSVAPNQGEQFF.